The 24 T cell receptor beta chains below all came from one sample that was sequenced in a study of blood T cells in healthy people across ages. A second roughly 6 to 12 cycle PCR used barcoded and J-beta primers. One entry per CDR3 protein, called by TCRdb with MiXCR from the 5' RACE reads. The sample carries about 640,000 distinct CDR3 sequences, 58% recorded once. The sequenced material came from blood. These receptors originate from a man between 60 and 75 years old in good health.

This clonotype showed up just a few times. The rearrangement joins TRBV2 to TRBJ2-2; unclear D gene. The V end was cut by 1 base, the J end by 7 bases, with 10 bases between. Germline-derived CDR1 and CDR2 are SNHLY and FYNNEI. The CDR3 consists of 14 residues. CDR3 residues: CASSEVGVGGELFF. The CDR3 region has the DNA TGTGCCAGCAGTGAAGTTGGGGTAGGCGGGGAGCTGTTTTTT.

This clonotype was picked up a small number of times. The rearrangement links TRBV6-5 to TRBJ2-3; unclear D gene. The V and J ends lost 5 bases and 4 bases respectively, with 7 bases between them. The germline V gene encodes CDR1 MNHEY and CDR2 SVGAGI. This CDR3 spans 12 amino acids. The CDR3 here is CASSASSDTQYF. The CDR3 bases are TGTGCCAGCAGTGCCAGCTCAGATACGCAGTATTTT.

This chain links TRBV12-5 with TRBJ2-5; unclear D gene. Trimming shortened V by 2 bases and J by 3 bases, and 7 bases separated the two germline ends. The CDR3 sequence is 13 residues long. Germline CDR1 is LGHNT and CDR2 is FRNRAP. The CDR3 coding sequence is TGTGCTAGTGGTTTGCCCCTCGAAGAGACCCAGTACTTC. This codes for CASGLPLEETQYF.

This clonotype appeared once. V is TRBV7-2 and J is TRBJ2-3; TRBD2 matches at 8 bases. The CDR3 loop spans 16 amino acids. The germline V gene has CDR1 SGHTA and CDR2 FQGNSA. After removal of 5 bases from V and 4 bases from J, the junction contained 11 bases not matched to a gene. This CDR3 is CASSPGTSGWADTQYF. In DNA form, the CDR3 reads TGTGCCAGCAGCCCCGGGACTAGTGGATGGGCAGATACGCAGTATTTT.

The V call is TRBV6-5, the J call TRBJ1-1; 7 bases align to TRBD1. The trim removed 6 bases at V and 4 bases at J, leaving 14 bases unmatched. The CDR3 contains 16 residues. Germline values: CDR1 MNHEY, CDR2 SVGAGI. CDR3 protein: CASSLQGQLRGTEAFF. CDR3 bases: TGTGCCAGCAGCCTCCAGGGACAGCTAAGGGGCACTGAAGCTTTCTTT.

This chain links TRBV5-1 with TRBJ2-5; TRBD2 is a possible D gene (6 bases). Per the germline V gene, CDR1 is SGHRS and CDR2 is YFSETQ. The CDR3 contains 14 residues. V was trimmed by 3 bases and J by 5 bases, leaving 14 bases between them. The CDR3 is CASSSGLGGETQYF. CDR3 DNA sequence: TGCGCCAGCAGCTCCGGACTTGGGGGGGAGACCCAGTACTTC.

The rearrangement links TRBV6-1 to TRBJ1-1; no reliable D call. The germline gives CDR1 MNHNS, CDR2 SASEGT. With 8 bases removed from V and 0 bases from J, the gap between germline ends came to 7 bases. This CDR3 has 12 residues. In DNA form, the CDR3 reads TGTGCCAGCCGGCTACTGAACACTGAAGCTTTCTTT. Translated, it gives CASRLLNTEAFF.

This clonotype was picked up a small number of times. This chain connects TRBV25-1 to TRBJ2-7, with D unresolved. CDR1 and CDR2 (germline): MGHDK, SYGVNS. This CDR3 spans 11 amino acids. Trimming pared 2 bases from V and 11 bases from J, leaving 10 bases between. CDR3 coding DNA: TGTGCCAGCAGTGAACGCGGCCAGGAGTACTTC. As protein: CASSERGQEYF.

This clonotype appeared many times. The chain couples TRBV3-1 to TRBJ2-7, with 8 bases matching TRBD1. CDR3 length: 14 amino acids. V dropped 4 bases and J dropped 7; count of bases not matched to a gene: 9. Germline V CDR1 and CDR2: LGHDT, YNNKEL (reference sequence). The CDR3 DNA reads TGTGCCAGCAGCCGACAGGGGAGTGCGGGAGAGCAGTACTTC. Its translation is CASSRQGSAGEQYF.

This clonotype was found many times. This sequence joins TRBV28 and TRBJ1-2, with D possibly being TRBD1 (5 bases). Looked up from germline, CDR1 is MDHEN and CDR2 is SYDVKM. Trimming took off 1 base at V and 8 bases at J, with 20 bases between the two ends. The CDR3 is 16 residues long. The CDR3 DNA is TGTGCCAGCAGTTTATCAGGACGGACCCCCGGGGGAGGCTACACCTTC. Amino acids: CASSLSGRTPGGGYTF.

The V gene is TRBV7-2, the J gene TRBJ2-1; D not certain. The CDR3 sequence is 17 residues long. Germline CDR1 SGHTA, CDR2 FQGNSA. V lost 2 bases and J 6 bases, leaving 20 bases between the germline ends. Here the CDR3 DNA reads TGTGCCAGCAGCTTAAAGAGTTGGACCCCCGGAGTCAATGAGCAGTTCTTC. Translating it yields CASSLKSWTPGVNEQFF. Full variable domain (missing parts from reference TRBV7-2 and TRBJ2-1): GAGVSQSPSNKVTEKGKDVELRCDPISGHTALYWYRQSLGQGLEFLIYFQGNSAPDKSGLPSDRFSAERTGGSVSTLTIQRTQQEDSAVYLCASSLKSWTPGVNEQFFGPGTRLTVL.

This chain uses TRBV7-9 with TRBJ1-1; no firm D call. Trimming took 3 bases from V and 1 from J, leaving 9 bases between them. The CDR3 is 14 amino acids. CDR1 SEHNR and CDR2 FQNEAQ come from the germline V gene (reference sequence). The DNA of the CDR3 is TGTGCCAGCAGCTTGGGTACTTGGAACACTGAAGCTTTCTTT. Protein sequence: CASSLGTWNTEAFF.

The chain links TRBV28 to TRBJ1-4; 10 nucleotides match TRBD1. CDR3 length: 14 amino acids. After removal of 6 bases from V and 7 bases from J, the junction contained 5 bases not matched to a gene. Per the germline V gene, CDR1 is MDHEN and CDR2 is SYDVKM. The chain's CDR3 is CASRGGTGVEKLFF. In DNA, the CDR3 is TGTGCCAGCAGGGGCGGGACAGGGGTTGAAAAACTGTTTTTT.

This clonotype was seen more than once but under ten times. This chain links TRBV11-2 with TRBJ1-1; D may be TRBD1 (5 bases). Looked up from germline, CDR1 is SGHAT and CDR2 is FQNNGV. V lost 5 bases and J lost 0, with 10 bases in between. The CDR3 covers 14 residues. CDR3 loop: CASSRDGVNTEAFF. Written as DNA, the CDR3 is TGTGCCAGCAGCCGGGACGGTGTGAACACTGAAGCTTTCTTT.

This clonotype has just a few counts. A much larger clone differs by one base, so this may be a read error. This sequence joins TRBV4-1 and TRBJ1-1; TRBD1 aligns across 7 bases. Germline V gene data show CDR1 as MGHRA and CDR2 as YSYEKL. V lost 2 bases, J lost 10 bases, and 7 bases stayed unmatched. This CDR3 has 13 amino acids. CDR3 in DNA: TGCGCCAGCAGCCAACCCGACAGGGTGCGAGCTTTCTTT. Protein: CASSQPDRVRAFF.

The V gene is TRBV5-1, the J gene TRBJ2-7, with 10 bases aligning to TRBD2. TRBJ2-5 explains the end of the DNA better; the J call may be wrong. CDR3 size: 18 residues. CDR1 is SGHRS, CDR2 YFSETQ, per germline. The CDR3 region has the DNA TGCGCCAGCAGCTTGGGGGCTAGCGGGGGCGACTTAGGAGAGACCCAGTACTTC. Encoded protein: CASSLGASGGDLGETQYF.

Written as DNA, the CDR3 is TGCGCCAGCAGCCAAGAAACAGGGGGCGTCCAGCCCCAGCATTTT. It is translated as CASSQETGGVQPQHF. This chain uses TRBV4-1 with TRBJ1-5, with TRBD1 identical over 9 bases. Trimming removed 0 bases from V and 7 bases from J; junction bases left unmatched: 4. The CDR3 runs 15 residues. The germline V gene has CDR1 MGHRA and CDR2 YSYEKL.

This clonotype was counted a single time. This chain connects TRBV6-2 or TRBV6-3 to TRBJ2-7, with D uncertain. Between the trimmed V and J ends, which lost 5 bases and 2 bases, there was a span of 13 bases. Germline lookup yields CDR1 MNHEY and CDR2 SVGEGT. This CDR3 region has 14 residues. CDR3 amino acids: CASSLLPMTYEQYF. For the CDR3, the DNA is TGTGCCAGCAGTCTCCTTCCCATGACCTACGAGCAGTACTTC.

The rearrangement joins TRBV29-1 to TRBJ1-5; 7 positions agree with TRBD1. V lost 0 bases, J lost 6 bases, and 2 bases stayed unmatched. The V gene's germline CDR1 is SQVTM and CDR2 ANQGSEA. The CDR3 has 13 amino acids. CDR3 bases: TGCAGCGTTGAAGAAGGGGGCGGTCAGCCCCAGCATTTT. Translation: CSVEEGGGQPQHF.

The gene calls are TRBV20-1 and TRBJ2-1; possibly TRBD2 for D (6 bases). The length of the CDR3 is 12 residues. Germline V gives CDR1 DFQATT, CDR2 SNEGSKA (reference sequence). In DNA, the CDR3 is TGCAGCACCGGGAGCGGCTACAATGAGCAGTTCTTC. This encodes CSTGSGYNEQFF.

The CDR3 loop is CASSQKGEANYGYTF. DNA of the CDR3: TGTGCCAGCAGTCAGAAGGGGGAAGCTAACTATGGCTACACCTTC. This chain uses TRBV12-3 or TRBV12-4 with TRBJ1-2; a possible D gene is TRBD1 (6 bases). The ends were cut back, 5 bases at V and 0 bases at J, with 13 bases in the middle. The CDR3 runs 15 residues.

This clonotype was found once. This chain links TRBV6-6 with TRBJ1-2; D is unclear. This CDR3 has 12 amino acids. Per the germline V gene, CDR1 is MNHNY and CDR2 is SVGAGI (reference sequence). Trimming shortened V by 5 bases and J by 4 bases, and 8 bases separated the two germline ends. The CDR3 reads CASSTSGYGYTF. CDR3 sequence (DNA): TGTGCCAGCAGTACCTCGGGCTATGGCTACACCTTC.

The J gene is TRBJ2-7, the V gene TRBV2; no reliable D call. The CDR3 has 11 residues. Germline V lookup: CDR1 SNHLY, CDR2 FYNNEI. Trimming removed 4 bases from V and 9 bases from J, with 10 bases in between. The CDR3 spells CASSAGRMQYF. The CDR3 region has the DNA TGTGCCAGCAGTGCTGGACGGATGCAGTACTTC.

This chain links TRBV6-1 with TRBJ2-4; D unresolved. CDR1 and CDR2 (germline): MNHNS, SASEGT. The ends were cut back, 3 bases at V and 0 bases at J, with 9 bases in the middle. The CDR3 sequence is 15 residues long. The CDR3 nucleotides read TGTGCCAGCAGTGACGCCGGCATAGCCAAAAACATTCAGTACTTC. Protein: CASSDAGIAKNIQYF.